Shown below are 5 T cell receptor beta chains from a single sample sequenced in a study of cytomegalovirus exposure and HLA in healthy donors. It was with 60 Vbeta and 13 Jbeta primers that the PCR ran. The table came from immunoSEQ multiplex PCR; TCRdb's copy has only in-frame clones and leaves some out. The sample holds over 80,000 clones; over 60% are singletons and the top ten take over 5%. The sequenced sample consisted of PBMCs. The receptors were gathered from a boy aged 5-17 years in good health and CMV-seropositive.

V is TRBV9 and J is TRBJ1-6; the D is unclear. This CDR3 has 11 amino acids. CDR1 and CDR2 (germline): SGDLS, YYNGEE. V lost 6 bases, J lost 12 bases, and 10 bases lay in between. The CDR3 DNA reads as TGTGCCAGCACTTCTATTGGACCCCTCCACTTT. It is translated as CASTSIGPLHF. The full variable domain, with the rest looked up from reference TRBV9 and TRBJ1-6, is DSGVTQTPKHLITATGQRVTLRCSPRSGDLSVYWYQQSLDQGLQFLIQYYNGEERAKGNILERFSAQQFPDLHSELNLSSLELGDSALYFCASTSIGPLHFGNGTRLTVT.

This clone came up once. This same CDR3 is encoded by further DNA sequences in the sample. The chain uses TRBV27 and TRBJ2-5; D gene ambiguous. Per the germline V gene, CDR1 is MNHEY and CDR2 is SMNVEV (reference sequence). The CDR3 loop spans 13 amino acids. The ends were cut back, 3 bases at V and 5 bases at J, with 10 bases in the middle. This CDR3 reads CASSFRTAETQYF. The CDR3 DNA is TGTGCCAGCAGTTTTCGAACAGCTGAGACCCAGTACTTC.

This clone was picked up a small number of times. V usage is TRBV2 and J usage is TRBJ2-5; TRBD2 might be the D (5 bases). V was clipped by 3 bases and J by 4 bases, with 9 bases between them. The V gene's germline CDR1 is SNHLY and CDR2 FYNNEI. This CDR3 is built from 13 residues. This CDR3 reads CASSDVGRETQYF. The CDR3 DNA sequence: TGTGCCAGCAGTGACGTGGGGAGAGAGACCCAGTACTTC. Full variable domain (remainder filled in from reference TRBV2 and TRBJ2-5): EPEVTQTPSHQVTQMGQEVILRCVPISNHLYFYWYRQILGQKVEFLVSFYNNEISEKSEIFDDQFSVERPDGSNFTLKIRSTKLEDSAMYFCASSDVGRETQYFGPGTRLLVL.

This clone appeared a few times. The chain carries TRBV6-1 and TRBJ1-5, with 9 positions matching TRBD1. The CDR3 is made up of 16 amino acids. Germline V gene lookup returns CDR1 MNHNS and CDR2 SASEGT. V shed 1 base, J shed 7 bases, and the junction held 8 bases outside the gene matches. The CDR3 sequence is CASSEVGSTGGQPQHF. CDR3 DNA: TGTGCCAGCAGTGAAGTTGGGTCCACAGGGGGCCAGCCCCAGCATTTT.

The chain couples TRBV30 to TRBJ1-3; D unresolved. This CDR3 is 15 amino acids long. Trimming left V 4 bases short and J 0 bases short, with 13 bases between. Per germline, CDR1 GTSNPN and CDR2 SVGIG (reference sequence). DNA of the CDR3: TGTGCCTGGATTTTTCGGGGTTCCTCTGGAAACACCATATATTTT. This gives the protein CAWIFRGSSGNTIYF.